This passage covers 17 T cell receptor beta chains from one sample sequenced in a study of shared T cell receptors in the human thymus. Assay: immunoSEQ multiplex PCR; the TCRdb copy retains only in-frame clones and omits some. The table shows some 700,000 clones, with 80% to 90% occurring only once. Another study also made use of these data, one on human thymus T cells.

Input material: thymocytes. Receptors were obtained from a girl in the first two years of life with a congenital heart defect.

This clone was seen once. This chain links TRBV4-1 with TRBJ1-6, with 8 bases identical to TRBD1. The CDR3 is 13 residues long. The germline gives CDR1 MGHRA, CDR2 YSYEKL. J gave up 6 bases and V 6 bases, and 1 base lay outside the gene matches. CDR3 in DNA: TGCGCCAGCAGAGGGACAGGTAATTCACCCCTCCACTTT. Residues: CASRGTGNSPLHF.

This sequence joins TRBV5-1 and TRBJ2-3; TRBD2 matches at 9 bases. This CDR3 contains 18 residues. Germline CDR1 SGHRS, CDR2 YFSETQ. With V trimmed by 0 bases and J by 4 bases, 12 bases remained unmatched. The CDR3 DNA reads as TGCGCCAGCAGCTTGGCGTGCTGGGCTAGCGGGGAGGCAGATACGCAGTATTTT. Translated, it gives CASSLACWASGEADTQYF.

This clone came up a few times. This sequence joins TRBV7-9 and TRBJ1-2; the match to TRBD1 covers 9 bases. The trim removed 6 bases at V and 4 bases at J, leaving 6 bases unmatched. In germline, CDR1 is SEHNR, CDR2 FQNEAQ (reference sequence). This CDR3 comprises 14 residues. The CDR3 reads CASSRQGGFYGYTF. As DNA, the CDR3 is TGTGCCAGCAGTCGACAGGGGGGCTTCTATGGCTACACCTTC. Based on the CDR3 plus reference TRBV7-9 and TRBJ1-2, the full variable domain is DTGVSQNPRHKITKRGQNVTFRCDPISEHNRLYWYRQTLGQGPEFLTYFQNEAQLEKSRLLSDRFSAERPKGSFSTLEIQRTEQGDSAMYLCASSRQGGFYGYTFGSGTRLTVV.

The rearrangement uses TRBV10-3 and TRBJ2-1; the D gene is possibly TRBD2 (5 bases). The germline CDR1 and CDR2 sequences are ENHRY and SYGVKD. Trimming cost V 3 bases and J 7 bases, with 7 bases left between them. The CDR3 has 12 amino acids. CDR3 protein: CAISDWENEQFF. CDR3 DNA sequence: TGTGCCATCAGTGATTGGGAGAATGAGCAGTTCTTC.

The genes are TRBV11-2 and TRBJ2-1; TRBD2 matches at 9 bases. CDR1 and CDR2 from the germline V gene are SGHAT and FQNNGV. CDR3 length: 18 amino acids. The V gene end was trimmed by 0 bases and the J gene end by 4 bases; junction bases not matched to a gene: 10. CDR3 bases: TGTGCCAGCAGCTTAGATCGAGTACTAGCGGGTCCTTACAATGAGCAGTTCTTC. This sequence encodes CASSLDRVLAGPYNEQFF.

The chain joins TRBV19 to TRBJ1-5; 9 bases line up with TRBD1. The CDR3 loop spans 17 amino acids. Per germline, CDR1 LNHDA and CDR2 SQIVND (reference sequence). V dropped 2 bases and J dropped 4; count of bases not matched to a gene: 9. The CDR3 DNA follows: TGTGCCAGTAGTATATACCCCGGGACAGGGCTGAATCAGCCCCAGCATTTT. This codes for CASSIYPGTGLNQPQHF. Full variable domain (remainder filled in from reference TRBV19 and TRBJ1-5): DGGITQSPKYLFRKEGQNVTLSCEQNLNHDAMYWYRQDPGQGLRLIYYSQIVNDFQKGDIAEGYSVSREKKESFPLTVTSAQKNPTAFYLCASSIYPGTGLNQPQHFGDGTRLSIL.

The chain employs TRBV6-6 and TRBJ2-3; 7 bases line up with TRBD1. This CDR3 is built from 16 residues. V was clipped by 0 bases and J by 5 bases; unmatched bases: 8. Germline V CDR1 and CDR2: MNHNY, SVGAGI (reference sequence). The CDR3 sequence is CASSYSKGAGKDTQYF. DNA of the CDR3: TGTGCCAGCAGTTACTCGAAGGGGGCAGGAAAAGATACGCAGTATTTT.

The V and J genes are TRBV11-3 and TRBJ2-2, with D possibly being TRBD1 (5 bases). CDR3 length: 15 residues. V was cut by 0 bases and J by 5 bases, with 10 bases left in between. The germline CDR1 and CDR2 sequences are SGHNT and YENEEA. Written as DNA, the CDR3 is TGTGCCAGCAGCTTAGAAGCCAGGGATACCGGGGAGCTGTTTTTT. Translating it yields CASSLEARDTGELFF.

This chain uses TRBV2 with TRBJ2-1, with 9 nucleotides matching TRBD1. V shed 2 bases, J shed 5 bases, and the junction held 10 bases outside the gene matches. The germline CDR1 and CDR2 sequences are SNHLY and FYNNEI. CDR3 size: 17 residues. The CDR3 spells CASSERPRDRVNNEQFF. The CDR3 bases are TGTGCCAGCAGTGAAAGGCCCCGGGACAGGGTTAACAATGAGCAGTTCTTC.

The chain couples TRBV25-1 to TRBJ1-6; 8 bases align to TRBD1. Germline V lookup: CDR1 MGHDK, CDR2 SYGVNS. The V gene end was trimmed by 2 bases and the J gene end by 6 bases; junction bases not matched to a gene: 9. The CDR3 covers 17 residues. The CDR3 DNA follows: TGTGCCAGCAGTGAAATGGACAGGGACCTCGGTAATTCACCCCTCCACTTT. Its translation is CASSEMDRDLGNSPLHF.

The rearrangement joins TRBV5-1 to TRBJ1-2; 7 bases fit TRBD1. Germline-derived CDR1 and CDR2 are SGHRS and YFSETQ. V shed 4 bases, J shed 8 bases, and the junction held 14 bases outside the gene matches. The CDR3 length is 15 residues. CDR3 in amino acids: CASSPGDRDPLGYTF. The CDR3 DNA sequence: TGCGCCAGCAGCCCGGGAGACAGGGACCCCCTGGGCTACACCTTC.

This chain links TRBV6-4 with TRBJ2-1; TRBD2 aligns across 9 bases. The V segment lost 2 bases and the J segment 3 bases; nucleotides outside the gene matches: 2. The germline V gene has CDR1 MRHNA and CDR2 SNTAGT. The CDR3 spans 15 residues. Written as DNA, the CDR3 is TGTGCCAGCAGTGACCGGCGGGGGGGCTACAATGAGCAGTTCTTC. Protein: CASSDRRGGYNEQFF.

The J gene is TRBJ1-2, the V gene TRBV2; a possible D gene is TRBD1 (5 bases). The CDR3 is 16 residues long. CDR1 and CDR2 from the germline V gene are SNHLY and FYNNEI. V shed 1 base and J shed 4 bases, with 16 bases lying between them. The CDR3 here is CASSEDRTNELYGYTF. The CDR3 coding sequence is TGTGCCAGCAGTGAAGACAGGACCAACGAACTCTATGGCTACACCTTC.

This chain joins TRBV28 and TRBJ2-7; a weak D match, TRBD1 (5 bases). V lost 6 bases to trimming and J lost 3 bases, with 24 bases between them. The CDR3 loop spans 17 amino acids. Germline V gene lookup returns CDR1 MDHEN and CDR2 SYDVKM. CDR3 bases: TGTGCCAGCAGGCTAAACTCTACAGGCCCAGAGGACTACGAGCAGTACTTC. This gives the protein CASRLNSTGPEDYEQYF.

The chain employs TRBV7-8 and TRBJ2-1; TRBD2 aligns across 10 bases. The V gene's germline CDR1 is SGHVS and CDR2 FQNEAQ. V was clipped by 3 bases and J by 4 bases; unmatched bases: 9. The CDR3 has 17 residues. DNA of the CDR3: TGTGCCAGCAGCTTTGAATTAGCGGGGGGAGAGTACAATGAGCAGTTCTTC. It translates to CASSFELAGGEYNEQFF. The whole variable domain, remainder taken from reference TRBV7-8 and TRBJ2-1, is GAGVSQSPRYKVAKRGQDVALRCDPISGHVSLFWYQQALGQGPEFLTYFQNEAQLDKSGLPSDRFFAERPEGSVSTLKIQRTQQEDSAVYLCASSFELAGGEYNEQFFGPGTRLTVL.

V and J are TRBV6-1 and TRBJ1-4; 7 nucleotides align to TRBD1. Germline assignment: CDR1 MNHNS and CDR2 SASEGT. J gave up 7 bases and V 1 base, and 6 bases lay outside the gene matches. The CDR3 contains 15 residues. CDR3 nucleotide sequence: TGTGCCAGCAGTGAAGGAAAGGGGGCGGCTGAAAAACTGTTTTTT. This codes for CASSEGKGAAEKLFF.

The chain joins TRBV7-6 to TRBJ1-1; TRBD1 matches 7 bases. CDR1 and CDR2 from the germline V gene are SGHVS and FNYEAQ. J lost 1 base, V lost 4 bases, and 3 bases had no gene match. CDR3 length equals 14 residues. CDR3 loop: CASSSQGGNTEAFF. CDR3 bases: TGTGCCAGCAGCTCTCAGGGGGGGAACACTGAAGCTTTCTTT.